The sequence of this T cell receptor beta chain was determined in a study of blood T cell repertoires in COVID-19. Profiling relied on immunoSEQ multiplex PCR, and the TCRdb table lists in-frame clones only, not all of them. The sample holds about half a million clones, approximately 90% seen once. Living in about two dozen US areas, the participants were between about 18 and 95 years of age. The sample taken for sequencing was PBMCs or T cells enriched from blood (not recorded which). The receptor was derived from a woman aged 60 to 75 who had recovered from COVID-19.

The CDR3 sequence: CASSLNRVGIMNTEAFF. The CDR3 DNA reads as TGTGCCAGCAGCTTGAACAGGGTAGGGATTATGAACACTGAAGCTTTCTTT. The chain links TRBV5-5 to TRBJ1-1; tentatively, D is TRBD1 (6 bases). The ends were cut back, 1 base at V and 0 bases at J, with 16 bases in the middle. Germline CDR1 and CDR2: SGHKS and YYEKEE (reference sequence). The CDR3 runs 17 residues.